This T cell receptor beta chain was identified during a study of T cells in Graves' hyperthyroidism and ophthalmopathy (dated by TCRdb to between 2017 and 2020). Regarding the research as a whole: Peripheral blood was collected at initial diagnosis, before any treatment. Prospective prediction of ophthalmopathy was tested in an independent validation cohort of 18 to 20 hyperthyroidism patients and 17 patients who later progressed to ophthalmopathy. According to the paper, TCR Vbeta CDR3 sequencing was carried out on approximately 140 peripheral blood samples, which came from over 40 ophthalmopathy, about 75 hyperthyroidism and some 17 progressor patients. The roughly 91 discovery patients were randomly divided into training and test sets at a 7:3 ratio. A discovery cohort of about a hundred patients, about 43 with Graves' ophthalmopathy and more than 55 with stable Graves' hyperthyroidism, was used to find distinguishing TCR V-J signatures. After sampling, hyperthyroidism patients received methimazole starting at 30 mg daily, and ophthalmopathy patients received high-dose intravenous methylprednisolone. In addition, the study compared T-cell repertoires in thyroid tissue and in blood from about 6 Graves' hyperthyroidism patients.

This clonotype appeared many times. What antigen it recognizes has not been identified. Nothing much larger sits one base from this clone, and base qualities are not available. Moderately to severely active disease, a Clinical Activity Score of at least 3, a NOSPECS grade of at least 4, and a duration under 3 months were present in ophthalmopathy patients. Any patient with an uncontrolled infection, another autoimmune disease, pregnancy or lactation was excluded. Diagnoses relied on clinical symptoms, serum thyroxine and TRAb, thyroid ultrasound and orbital computed tomography. Ficoll-Paque density gradient centrifugation was used to isolate PBMCs from around 10 ml of fresh peripheral blood. Total RNA was extracted using Trizol reagent, and RNA quality was assessed on an Agilent 2100 Bioanalyzer. A distance of 11 bases separates the germline ends of V and J, which lose 3 bases and 2 bases respectively. The CDR3 covers 14 residues, taking in both the cysteine and the phenylalanine. Solely the CDR3 DNA is kept, with 42 bases framed from the first base. Sequences SGHDT (CDR1) and YYEEEE (CDR2) are obtained from the germline V gene.

TCR beta CDR3 regions were amplified from RNA transcripts. The TCR CDR3 was subjected to a first round of RT-PCR using the HTBI primer set and the Qiagen OneStep RT-PCR kit. A second multiplex PCR round built the libraries, followed by size selection and purification. The libraries were sequenced on an Illumina HiSeq2000 using paired-end 100 bp reads. From the authors' description of their analysis: Raw data were processed with SOAPnuke, discarding reads with adapters, uncalled bases, mean Phred below 15, or no exact constant-primer or identifier match. COPE v1.2.5 was used to merge the high-quality paired reads, and each unique nucleotide sequence was defined as a clonotype. Clonotypes were aligned to IMGT TRBV, TRBD and TRBJ reference segments using MiTCR v1.1. Only V-J combinations with frequency above 0.0001, covering about 99% of repertoires, were analysed. The TCS score was defined as F50 (clonal expansion) divided by E x V (chaos), with BLOSUM62-based TCRdist calculated between CDR3 peptides within each V-J. Welch's t-statistics and random forest reduced 500 to 650 V-J features to fewer than 15, which were used in a naive Bayes classifier (R e1071). Through fastp at Q25 and MiXCR, TCRdb rebuilt clones from the public reads, retaining in-frame beta chains. All rows with the same CDR3 protein become a single entry with the most common DNA and genes. TCRdb, not the authors, supplied the V and J calls. The sample table holds around 690,000 distinct CDR3 sequences, of which less than 25% were seen once. Roughly a third of the sample belongs to the ten largest clones.

The investigation overall reported the following: In validation, the model predicted progression to ophthalmopathy a median of about 6.5 months before onset, with over 55% sensitivity and more than 72% specificity. Blood samples also contained most of the expanded thyroid clonotypes (frequency above 0.001), which suggests that blood repertoires may reflect thyroid immune responses. In cross-validation, a model built on a 13 V-J signature told ophthalmopathy apart from stable hyperthyroidism with under 90% sensitivity and roughly 81% specificity, and in testing the same model reached 80%/75%. No statistical method was used to set the sample size in advance, and investigators knew the group allocation.

The sequenced sample was blood. This TCR was recovered from a man aged 25-45 years with Graves' ophthalmopathy. The chain joins TRBV5-6 to TRBJ1-2; matching of 6 bases hints at TRBD1 as the D gene. The nucleotides read TGTGCCAGCAGCTCCTGGACAGCCAACTATGGCTACACCTTC. It translates to CASSSWTANYGYTF.